Below are 17 T cell receptor beta chains sequenced from a single sample in a study of cytomegalovirus exposure and HLA in healthy donors. Amplification used 60 Vbeta primers and 13 Jbeta primers. The table came from immunoSEQ multiplex PCR; TCRdb's copy has only in-frame clones and leaves some out. The repertoire holds about 160,000 clones, with 80% to 85% as singletons. Material: PBMCs. Source of these receptors: a man aged 18 to 29 in good health and CMV-seronegative.

Notes on this clone: Sequence at one end of the junction differs from germline and may be a read error. The chain joins TRBV7-9 to TRBJ1-2, with D unresolved. The CDR3 is 13 amino acids. Germline CDR1 reads SEHNR; CDR2 reads FQNEAQ (reference sequence). CDR3 residues: CSSSLGDIEGYTF. Here the CDR3 DNA reads TGTTCCAGCAGCTTGGGAGACATTGAAGGCTACACCTTC.

The chain combines TRBV11-2 with TRBJ2-3; 7 bases are shared with TRBD1. From germline, CDR1 is SGHAT and CDR2 FQNNGV. The CDR3 has 17 amino acids. V was pared by 1 base and J by 4 bases, with 11 bases of the junction left unmatched. The CDR3 region has the DNA TGTGCCAGCAGCTTAGGATTGAAGGGGGCCGGGGCAGATACGCAGTATTTT. Amino acid sequence: CASSLGLKGAGADTQYF.

The rearrangement uses TRBV28 and TRBJ1-4; 7 positions match TRBD1. The CDR3 is 15 amino acids. J lost 5 bases, V lost 5 bases, and 8 bases had no gene match. The germline CDR1 and CDR2 sequences are MDHEN and SYDVKM. CDR3 nucleotides: TGTGCCAGCAGTCCTACAGGGGCCTTGAATGAAAAACTGTTTTTT. This encodes CASSPTGALNEKLFF.

This chain joins TRBV2 and TRBJ2-2, with TRBD2 matching 8 bases. V lost 6 bases and J lost 6; bases outside the gene matches: 12. The CDR3 spans 16 residues. CDR1 SNHLY and CDR2 FYNNEI come from the germline V gene. The CDR3 DNA reads as TGTGCCAGCAGGGGAGCGGGGACTAGGGGGGCCGGGGAGCTGTTTTTT. Translation gives CASRGAGTRGAGELFF.

The CDR3 is CASSPWEGGEYGYTF. CDR3 bases: TGCGCCAGCAGCCCCTGGGAGGGAGGAGAATATGGCTACACCTTC. The chain employs TRBV5-1 and TRBJ1-2; the D is unclear. CDR3 length: 15 residues. Germline V CDR1 and CDR2: SGHRS, YFSETQ. V dropped 4 bases and J dropped 5 bases, with 18 bases sitting between them.

The chain employs TRBV6-6 and TRBJ2-7; TRBD1 matches 7 bases. V lost 5 bases, J lost 1 base, and 8 bases stayed unmatched. The germline gives CDR1 MNHNY, CDR2 SVGAGI (reference sequence). CDR3 length: 15 amino acids. In nucleotides, the CDR3 is TGTGCCAGCAGTACACCCCGGACAGGATCCTACGAGCAGTACTTC. Translating it yields CASSTPRTGSYEQYF.

Note on this clone: Within the sample, other DNA sequences also encode this same CDR3. The chain recombines TRBV5-1 with TRBJ2-1; 8 bases are shared with TRBD1. Germline CDR1 reads SGHRS; CDR2 reads YFSETQ. With V trimmed by 1 base and J by 3 bases, 0 bases remained unmatched. The CDR3 sequence is 14 residues long. The CDR3 DNA is TGCGCCAGCAGCTTGACAGGGGGCTACAATGAGCAGTTCTTC. The encoded protein is CASSLTGGYNEQFF.

The rearrangement links TRBV4-1 to TRBJ1-1; the D gene is possibly TRBD1 (5 bases). The V gene lost 1 base and the J gene lost 1 base, with 13 bases spanning the gap. The CDR3 covers 16 residues. Germline CDR1 MGHRA, CDR2 YSYEKL. The CDR3 is CASSQGWRGTNTEAFF. The CDR3 DNA sequence: TGCGCCAGCAGCCAAGGATGGAGGGGAACGAACACTGAAGCTTTCTTT.

V gene TRBV28 combines with J gene TRBJ2-7; perhaps TRBD2 as D (6 bases). The germline CDR1 and CDR2 sequences are MDHEN and SYDVKM. The CDR3 runs to 15 residues. V was clipped by 1 base and J by 3 bases, with 13 bases between them. The CDR3 protein is CASSLLPGVDYEQYF. The CDR3 DNA follows: TGTGCCAGCAGTTTATTGCCGGGAGTGGACTACGAGCAGTACTTC.

CDR3 DNA sequence: TGTGCCAGCAGCTTAGGCGGCACAGGGGATAATTCACCCCTCCACTTT. Amino acid sequence: CASSLGGTGDNSPLHF. The rearrangement links TRBV7-9 to TRBJ1-6; 7 bases align to TRBD1. Trimming at V came to 1 base and at J to 5 bases, leaving 5 bases not matched to a gene. The CDR3 totals 16 residues. Per the germline V gene, CDR1 is SEHNR and CDR2 is FQNEAQ (reference sequence).

In this sample, this clone turned up a few times. The chain uses TRBV28 and TRBJ2-1; 13 bases align to TRBD2. Per germline, CDR1 MDHEN and CDR2 SYDVKM. The CDR3 is 15 residues long. V dropped 0 bases and J dropped 9; count of bases not matched to a gene: 2. Written as DNA, the CDR3 is TGTGCCAGCAGTTTATGGACTAGCGGGAGGACTGAGCAGTTCTTC. Its protein is CASSLWTSGRTEQFF.

The rearrangement uses TRBV28 and TRBJ1-2; no firm D call. The CDR3 is 13 amino acids. Looked up from germline, CDR1 is MDHEN and CDR2 is SYDVKM. Trimming pared 5 bases from V and 7 bases from J, leaving 14 bases between. In nucleotides, the CDR3 is TGTGCCAGCAGTATCACTCGTCGAGGTGGCTACACCTTC. Translating it yields CASSITRRGGYTF.

The chain carries TRBV2 and TRBJ1-2, with 11 bases matching TRBD1. The CDR3 has 15 residues. Per the germline V gene, CDR1 is SNHLY and CDR2 is FYNNEI. J was trimmed by 4 bases and V by 8 bases; bases with no gene match: 9. As DNA, the CDR3 is TGTGCCAGCCGAGCCGGGACAGGGGGAGGCTATGGCTACACCTTC. Translation: CASRAGTGGGYGYTF.

This chain links TRBV5-1 with TRBJ2-1, with a weak D call TRBD2 (5 bases). The germline gives CDR1 SGHRS, CDR2 YFSETQ. V lost 1 base to trimming and J lost 2 bases, with 10 bases between them. This CDR3 is built from 15 residues. CDR3 sequence: CASSLTLGAYNEQFF. CDR3 sequence (DNA): TGCGCCAGCAGCTTGACCCTGGGAGCCTACAATGAGCAGTTCTTC.

As to this clone: The junction shows a germline mismatch at one end, possibly a read error. The V gene is TRBV20-1, the J gene TRBJ1-1; the D gene is possibly TRBD1 (5 bases). Germline assignment: CDR1 DFQATT and CDR2 SNEGSKA (reference sequence). CDR3 length equals 10 residues. In nucleotides, the CDR3 is TGCAGTGCTAGAGTCCGAGGGACTAGCTTT. Amino acid sequence: CSARVRGTSF.

The chain combines TRBV19 with TRBJ1-4, with 7 bases fitting TRBD1. Germline-derived CDR1 and CDR2 are LNHDA and SQIVND (reference sequence). The CDR3 is made up of 14 amino acids. V lost 3 bases to trimming and J lost 8 bases; unmatched junction nucleotides: 6. CDR3 DNA sequence: TGTGCCAGTAGTATCCGGGACAGTGGAGAAAAACTGTTTTTT. This encodes CASSIRDSGEKLFF.

The gene calls are TRBV29-1 and TRBJ2-1; the match to TRBD2 covers 13 bases. The CDR3 has 20 amino acids. The V segment lost 5 bases and the J segment 3 bases; nucleotides outside the gene matches: 19. Germline V gene data show CDR1 as SQVTM and CDR2 as ANQGSEA. In DNA, the CDR3 is TGCAGCGTTAGACCGCTGGGGGCTTCGACTAGCGGGGGGAGCTACAATGAGCAGTTCTTC. It encodes CSVRPLGASTSGGSYNEQFF.